This is a list of T cell receptor beta chains from one sample in a study of response to subunit inactivated influenza vaccine. TCRdb itself ran the RT-PCR reads through MiXCR, one entry per CDR3 protein. The sample has 650,000 or so distinct CDR3 sequences, 12% to 15% seen once. The sequenced sample was PBMCs from blood, obtained 14 days before vaccination. The receptors here all came from a man aged 50 to 60 who received an inactivated influenza vaccine. The CDR3 runs from the conserved cysteine through the conserved F or W. D genes are given only for firm matches. The listing skips clone size in some rows; elsewhere it reads once, few, many or a size class.

D gene	V gene	clone size	CDR3 length	J gene	CDR3 DNA	CDR3 protein
-	TRBV7-2	-	15	TRBJ2-7	TGTGCCAGCAGCTTAGGCAGCCAAATCTCCTACGAGCAGTACTTC	CASSLGSQISYEQYF
-	TRBV7-9	-	11	TRBJ2-1	TGTGCCAGCAGCTTTAGCGTTGAGCAGTTCTTC	CASSFSVEQFF
-	TRBV5-1	few	13	TRBJ2-7	TGCGCCAGCAGCATAGGAACGAGTGGCGAGCAGTACTTC	CASSIGTSGEQYF
-	TRBV20-1	few	14	TRBJ2-5	TGCAGTGCCACGCCGGGGGTCTTACAAGAGACCCAGTACTTC	CSATPGVLQETQYF
-	TRBV7-8	-	14	TRBJ2-7	TGTGCCAGCAGCCGCTCGCCAGGATCCCACGAGCAGTACTTC	CASSRSPGSHEQYF
-	TRBV10-2	few	14	TRBJ1-1	TGCGCCAGCAGTGAGGCCCAGGGGAGCACTGAAGCTTTCTTT	CASSEAQGSTEAFF
TRBD2	TRBV27	-	15	TRBJ2-5	TGTGCCAGCAGCCCCTCGGGACTAGCCCGGGAGACCCAGTACTTC	CASSPSGLARETQYF
TRBD2	TRBV20-1	few	16	TRBJ2-1	TGCAGTGCTAGACTCATAGCGGGTAACTCCTACAATGAGCAGTTCTTC	CSARLIAGNSYNEQFF
-	TRBV30	-	16	TRBJ2-5	TGTGCCTCGCACCCAGGACATGTTGGCAGCCAAGAGACCCAGTACTTC	CASHPGHVGSQETQYF
TRBD2	TRBV9	many	16	TRBJ2-3	TGTGCCAGCAGCTTTGGGACTAGCGGGATTGAGGATACGCAGTATTTT	CASSFGTSGIEDTQYF
-	TRBV30	-	14	TRBJ1-1	TGTGCCTGGAGCGGAATGGGGTTCTCGGCTGAAGCTTTCTTT	CAWSGMGFSAEAFF
TRBD1	TRBV18	-	15	TRBJ2-3	TGTGCCAGCTCACCCGGACAGGGGGCCAGAGATACGCAGTATTTT	CASSPGQGARDTQYF
-	TRBV21-1	many	14	TRBJ2-5	TGTGCCAGCAGCAATGGACAGGAATGCGAGACCCAGTACTTC	CASSNGQECETQYF
-	TRBV29-1	few	15	TRBJ2-4	TGCAGCGTTGAGTTAGGGACAATAGCCAAAAACATTCAGTACTTC	CSVELGTIAKNIQYF
-	TRBV4-1	once	14	TRBJ2-7	TGCGCCAGCAGCCAAGATCACAGGGAGTACGAGCAGTACTTC	CASSQDHREYEQYF
-	TRBV12-3/TRBV12-4	-	12	TRBJ2-3	TGTGCCAGCACCACGTTGGCAGATACGCAGTATTTT	CASTTLADTQYF
-	TRBV4-3	many	14	TRBJ1-1	TGCGCCAGCAGCCAAGAACTGGGACGGACTGAAGCTTTCTTT	CASSQELGRTEAFF
-	TRBV12-3/TRBV12-4	many	15	TRBJ1-3	TGTGCCAGCAGAGTGGACCCTTACTCTGGAAACACCATATATTTT	CASRVDPYSGNTIYF
-	TRBV30	few	13	TRBJ2-1	TGTGCCTGGAGTCCCGGGACCCACAATGAGCAGTTCTTC	CAWSPGTHNEQFF
-	TRBV20-1	-	12	TRBJ1-1	TGCAGTGCTAGAGGAGACAACACTGAAGCTTTCTTT	CSARGDNTEAFF
TRBD1	TRBV5-1	-	13	TRBJ2-1	TGCGCCAGTCGACAGGGTGATCTCAATGAGCAGTTCTTC	CASRQGDLNEQFF
TRBD2	TRBV5-5	-	16	TRBJ2-3	TGTGCCAGCAGCACCGGACGGGACTATCGGACAGATACGCAGTATTTT	CASSTGRDYRTDTQYF
TRBD2	TRBV10-2	-	19	TRBJ2-1	TGCGCCAGCAGTGAGCAAGGACTAGCGGGGGGGCCACCTTACAATGAGCAGTTCTTC	CASSEQGLAGGPPYNEQFF
TRBD1	TRBV5-1	-	15	TRBJ2-2	TGCGCCAGCAGGAACAGGGGATCGAACACCGGGGAGCTGTTTTTT	CASRNRGSNTGELFF
TRBD1	TRBV2	-	16	TRBJ2-7	TGTGCCAGCAGTGACGGGCAGGGGGCCCTCTCCTACGAGCAGTACTTC	CASSDGQGALSYEQYF
-	TRBV9	-	13	TRBJ2-7	TGTGCCAGCAGCGATGACATATCCTACGAGCAGTACTTC	CASSDDISYEQYF
-	TRBV7-2	few	14	TRBJ1-1	TGTGCCAGCAGCTTTGACAGAACCTTGACTGAAGCTTTCTTT	CASSFDRTLTEAFF
TRBD2	TRBV3-1	once	18	TRBJ2-1	TGTGCCTCCTCCCAAGCCTCTAGCGGTCCTAGCTCCTACAATGAGCAGTTCTTC	CASSQASSGPSSYNEQFF
-	TRBV28	few	14	TRBJ1-2	TGTGCCATGGGCCCCGGGCTCCTCTGCTATGGCTACACCTTC	CAMGPGLLCYGYTF
-	TRBV11-2	few	12	TRBJ2-7	TGTGCCAGCAGTGGCCAGAACTACGAGCAGTACTTC	CASSGQNYEQYF
-	TRBV27	-	16	TRBJ1-1	TGTGCCAGCAGTATGACCCCGGGACACCTGAACACTGAAGCTTTCTTT	CASSMTPGHLNTEAFF
TRBD2	TRBV28	few	16	TRBJ2-7	TGTGCCAGCAGTTTACGTTTCAGCGGGGGAGGTGTCGAGCAGTACTTC	CASSLRFSGGGVEQYF
-	TRBV5-6	few	13	TRBJ2-3	TGTGCCAGCAGCTTGAGACAGGCAGATACGCAGTATTTT	CASSLRQADTQYF
TRBD2	TRBV20-1	few	16	TRBJ2-3	TGCAGTTCCTGTTTTAATAGCGGGACTAGCACAGATACGCAGTATTTT	CSSCFNSGTSTDTQYF
TRBD2	TRBV12-3/TRBV12-4	few	18	TRBJ2-1	TGTGCCAGCAGTTTGGGTTGGAAGAGCGGGGGGAGAGGCAATGAGCAGTTCTTC	CASSLGWKSGGRGNEQFF
TRBD1	TRBV27	many	14	TRBJ1-1	TGTGCCAGCAGTCCCCACACAGGGGTCTCTGAAGCTTTCTTT	CASSPHTGVSEAFF
-	TRBV6-1	-	13	TRBJ2-7	TGTGCCAGCTGGAGGGGGGAGACCTACGAGCAGTACTTC	CASWRGETYEQYF
TRBD2	TRBV11-2	few	15	TRBJ2-7	TGTGCCAGCAGCGCCACGGGCGGGAGAGGTTACGAGCAGTACTTC	CASSATGGRGYEQYF
TRBD1	TRBV6-2/TRBV6-3	-	14	TRBJ2-7	TGTGCCAGCAGTTACCTCGGGACAGAATACGAGCAGTACTTC	CASSYLGTEYEQYF
-	TRBV2	few	15	TRBJ1-2	TGTGCCAGCAAGTTCAGGGCTTCTCGGGAGTATGGCTACACCTTC	CASKFRASREYGYTF
-	TRBV4-2	-	15	TRBJ1-2	TGTGCCAGCAGCCAAGATCACGAGATAGACTATGGCTACACCTTC	CASSQDHEIDYGYTF
-	TRBV6-2/TRBV6-3	-	17	TRBJ2-2	TGTGCCAGCAGTCCCTCGCCGGGGGGCAAGGGGGCCGGGGAGCTGTTTTTT	CASSPSPGGKGAGELFF
TRBD2	TRBV28	many	15	TRBJ2-1	TGTGCCAGCAGTCTGACTAGCGAGGCCTACAATGAGCAGTTCTTC	CASSLTSEAYNEQFF
TRBD1	TRBV20-1	-	16	TRBJ2-3	TGCAGTGCCTATCGACCGGGACAGGGTGACACAGATACGCAGTATTTT	CSAYRPGQGDTDTQYF
-	TRBV7-9	-	15	TRBJ1-1	TGTGCCAGCAGCTTAGGGGACCCCAGCTCCACTGAAGCTTTCTTT	CASSLGDPSSTEAFF
-	TRBV29-1	-	14	TRBJ2-5	TGCAGCGTTGAAGGTTGGGACAACCAAGAGACCCGGTACTTC	CSVEGWDNQETRYF
TRBD1	TRBV7-2	few	16	TRBJ2-7	TGTGCCAGCAGCCCAAATTGGGACAGAGGTCTCTACGAGCAGTACTTC	CASSPNWDRGLYEQYF
TRBD2	TRBV28	-	13	TRBJ2-7	TGTGCCAACCAAAGACTAGCGGGAGGGCCACAGTACTTC	CANQRLAGGPQYF
TRBD2	TRBV7-2	few	17	TRBJ2-7	TGTGCCAGCAGCTCCAGGGGACTAGCGGGCTTCTCCTACGAGCAGTACTTC	CASSSRGLAGFSYEQYF
-	TRBV2	few	13	TRBJ1-1	TGTGCCAGCAGTGAAGCCCTAGGGACTGAAGCTTTCTTT	CASSEALGTEAFF
-	TRBV4-3	-	17	TRBJ2-2	TGCGCCAGCAGCCAGCAGGACTACGGTTATGGTGCCGGGGAGCTGTTTTTT	CASSQQDYGYGAGELFF
-	TRBV20-1	-	13	TRBJ2-7	TGCAGTGCTAGAGGGGACGGCACGTACGAGCAGTACTTC	CSARGDGTYEQYF
-	TRBV20-1	few	16	TRBJ2-1	TGCAGTGCTAGAGACCCGGGGCGGGCCTGGTACAATGAGCAGTTCTTC	CSARDPGRAWYNEQFF
TRBD1	TRBV6-1	-	12	TRBJ1-1	TGTGCCACCCGGACAGGGAACACTGAAGCTTTCTTT	CATRTGNTEAFF